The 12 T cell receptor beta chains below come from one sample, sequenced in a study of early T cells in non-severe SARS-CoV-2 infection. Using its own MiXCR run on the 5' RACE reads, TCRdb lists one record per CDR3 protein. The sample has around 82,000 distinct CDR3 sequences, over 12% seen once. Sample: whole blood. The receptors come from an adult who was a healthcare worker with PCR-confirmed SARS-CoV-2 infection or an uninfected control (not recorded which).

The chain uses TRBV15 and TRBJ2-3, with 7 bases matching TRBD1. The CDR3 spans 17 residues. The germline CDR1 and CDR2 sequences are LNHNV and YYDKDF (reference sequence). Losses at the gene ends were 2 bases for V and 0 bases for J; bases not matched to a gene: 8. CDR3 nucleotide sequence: TGTGCCACCAGCAGAATCGGACAGGTTGCTAGCACAGATACGCAGTATTTT. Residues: CATSRIGQVASTDTQYF.

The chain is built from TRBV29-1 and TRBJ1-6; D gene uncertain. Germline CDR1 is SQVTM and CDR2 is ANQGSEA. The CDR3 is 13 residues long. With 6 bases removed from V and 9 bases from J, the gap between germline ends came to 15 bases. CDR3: CSVQELETSPLHF. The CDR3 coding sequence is TGCAGCGTCCAGGAGCTGGAGACTTCACCCCTCCACTTT.

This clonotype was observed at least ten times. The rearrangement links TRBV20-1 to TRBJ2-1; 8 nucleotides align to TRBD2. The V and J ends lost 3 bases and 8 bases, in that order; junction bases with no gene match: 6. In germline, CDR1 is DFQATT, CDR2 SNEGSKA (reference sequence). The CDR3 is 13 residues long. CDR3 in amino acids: CSASGGVMYEQFF. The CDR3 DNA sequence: TGCAGTGCTAGCGGGGGGGTTATGTATGAGCAGTTCTTC.

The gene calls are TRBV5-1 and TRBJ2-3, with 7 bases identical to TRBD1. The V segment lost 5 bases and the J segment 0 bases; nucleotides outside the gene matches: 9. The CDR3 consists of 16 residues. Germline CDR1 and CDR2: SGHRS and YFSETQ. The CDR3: CASREGTATSTDTQYF. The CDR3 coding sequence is TGCGCCAGCAGGGAAGGGACAGCTACTAGCACAGATACGCAGTATTTT.

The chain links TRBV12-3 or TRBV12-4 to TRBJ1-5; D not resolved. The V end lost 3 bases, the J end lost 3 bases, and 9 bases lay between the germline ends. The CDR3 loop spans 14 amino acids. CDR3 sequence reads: CASSFAETNQPQHF. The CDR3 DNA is TGTGCCAGCAGTTTCGCCGAAACCAATCAGCCCCAGCATTTT.

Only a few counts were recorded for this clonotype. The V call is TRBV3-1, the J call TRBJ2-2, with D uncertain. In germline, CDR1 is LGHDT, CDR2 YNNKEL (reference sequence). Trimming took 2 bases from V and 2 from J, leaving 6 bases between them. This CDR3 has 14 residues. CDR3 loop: CASSQYTNTGELFF. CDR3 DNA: TGTGCCAGCAGCCAATACACCAACACCGGGGAGCTGTTTTTT.

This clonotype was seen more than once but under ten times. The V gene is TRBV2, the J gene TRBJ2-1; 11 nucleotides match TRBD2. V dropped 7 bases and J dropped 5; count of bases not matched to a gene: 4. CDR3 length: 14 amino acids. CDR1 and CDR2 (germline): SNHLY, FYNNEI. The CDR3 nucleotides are TGTGCCAGCAAGCTAGCGGGGGGCCACAATGAGCAGTTCTTC. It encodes CASKLAGGHNEQFF. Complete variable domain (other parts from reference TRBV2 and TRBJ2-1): EPEVTQTPSHQVTQMGQEVILRCVPISNHLYFYWYRQILGQKVEFLVSFYNNEISEKSEIFDDQFSVERPDGSNFTLKIRSTKLEDSAMYFCASKLAGGHNEQFFGPGTRLTVL.

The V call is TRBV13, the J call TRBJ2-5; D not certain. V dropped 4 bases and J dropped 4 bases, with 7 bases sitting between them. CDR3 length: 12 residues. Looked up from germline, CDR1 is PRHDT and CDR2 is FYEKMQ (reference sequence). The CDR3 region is CASSSFPETQYF. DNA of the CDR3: TGTGCCAGCAGCTCCTTCCCAGAGACCCAGTACTTC. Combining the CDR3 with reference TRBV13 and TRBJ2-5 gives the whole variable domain AAGVIQSPRHLIKEKRETATLKCYPIPRHDTVYWYQQGPGQDPQFLISFYEKMQSDKGSIPDRFSAQQFSDYHSELNMSSLELGDSALYFCASSSFPETQYFGPGTRLLVL.

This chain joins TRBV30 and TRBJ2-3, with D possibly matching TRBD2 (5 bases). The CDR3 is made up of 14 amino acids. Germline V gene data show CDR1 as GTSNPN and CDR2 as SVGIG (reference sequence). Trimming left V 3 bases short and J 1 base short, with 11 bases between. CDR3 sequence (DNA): TGTGCCTGGAGGGAGGAGTCGGGCACAGATACGCAGTATTTT. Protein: CAWREESGTDTQYF. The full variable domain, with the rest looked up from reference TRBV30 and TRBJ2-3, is SQTIHQWPATLVQPVGSPLSLECTVEGTSNPNLYWYRQAAGRGLQLLFYSVGIGQISSEVPQNLSASRPQDRQFILSSKKLLLSDSGFYLCAWREESGTDTQYFGPGTRLTVL.

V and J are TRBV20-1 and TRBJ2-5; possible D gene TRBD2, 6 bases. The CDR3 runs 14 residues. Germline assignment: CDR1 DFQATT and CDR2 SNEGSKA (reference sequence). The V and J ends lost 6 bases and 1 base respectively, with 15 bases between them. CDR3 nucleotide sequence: TGCAGTGCGGCACAGACGACTAGCCAAGAGACCCAGTACTTC. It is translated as CSAAQTTSQETQYF.

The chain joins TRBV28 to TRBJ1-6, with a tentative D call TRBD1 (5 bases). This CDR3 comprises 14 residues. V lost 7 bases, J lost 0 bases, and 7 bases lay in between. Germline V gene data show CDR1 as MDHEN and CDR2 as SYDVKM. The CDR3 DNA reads TGTGCCAGCAAGGGGAGCTCCTATAATTCACCCCTCCACTTT. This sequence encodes CASKGSSYNSPLHF.

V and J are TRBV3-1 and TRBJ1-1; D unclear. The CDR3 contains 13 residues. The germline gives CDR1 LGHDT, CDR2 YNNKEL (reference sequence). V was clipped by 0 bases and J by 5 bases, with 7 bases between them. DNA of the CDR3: TGTGCCAGCAGCCAAGACGGGGAGACTGAAGCTTTCTTT. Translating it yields CASSQDGETEAFF.